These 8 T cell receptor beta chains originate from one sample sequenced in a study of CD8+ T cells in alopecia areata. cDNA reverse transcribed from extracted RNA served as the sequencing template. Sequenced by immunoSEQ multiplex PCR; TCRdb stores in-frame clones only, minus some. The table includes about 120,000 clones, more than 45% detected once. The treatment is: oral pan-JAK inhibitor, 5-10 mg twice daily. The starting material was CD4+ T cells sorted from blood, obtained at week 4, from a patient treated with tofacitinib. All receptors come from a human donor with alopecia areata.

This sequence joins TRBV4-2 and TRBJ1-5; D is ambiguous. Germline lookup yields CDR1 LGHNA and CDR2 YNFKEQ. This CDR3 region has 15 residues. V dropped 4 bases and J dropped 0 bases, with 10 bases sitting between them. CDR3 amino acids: CASSPQSGSNQPQHF. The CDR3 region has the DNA TGTGCCAGCAGCCCCCAGTCGGGTAGCAATCAGCCCCAGCATTTT.

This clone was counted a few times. The CDR3 loop is CASSDRASGPGELFF. The CDR3 DNA is TGTGCCAGCAGTGACAGGGCCAGCGGGCCCGGGGAGCTGTTTTTT. The chain has TRBV25-1 and TRBJ2-2; the D gene is possibly TRBD2 (6 bases). Trimming cost V 3 bases and J 6 bases, with 14 bases left between them. The CDR3 contains 15 residues. Germline CDR1 and CDR2: MGHDK and SYGVNS.

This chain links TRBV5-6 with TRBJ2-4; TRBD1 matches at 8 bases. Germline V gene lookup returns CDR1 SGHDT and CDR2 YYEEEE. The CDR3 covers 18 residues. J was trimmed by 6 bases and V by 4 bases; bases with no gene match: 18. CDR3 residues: CASSPGWGQADRTNIQYF. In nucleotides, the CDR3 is TGTGCCAGCAGCCCCGGGTGGGGACAGGCCGACCGGACAAACATTCAGTACTTC.

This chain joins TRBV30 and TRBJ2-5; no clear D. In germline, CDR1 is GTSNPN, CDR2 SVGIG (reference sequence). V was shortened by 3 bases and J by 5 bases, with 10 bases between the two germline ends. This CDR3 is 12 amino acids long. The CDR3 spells CAWRGLAETQYF. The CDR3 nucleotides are TGTGCCTGGAGGGGTCTCGCGGAGACCCAGTACTTC. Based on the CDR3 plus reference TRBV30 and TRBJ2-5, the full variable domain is SQTIHQWPATLVQPVGSPLSLECTVEGTSNPNLYWYRQAAGRGLQLLFYSVGIGQISSEVPQNLSASRPQDRQFILSSKKLLLSDSGFYLCAWRGLAETQYFGPGTRLLVL.

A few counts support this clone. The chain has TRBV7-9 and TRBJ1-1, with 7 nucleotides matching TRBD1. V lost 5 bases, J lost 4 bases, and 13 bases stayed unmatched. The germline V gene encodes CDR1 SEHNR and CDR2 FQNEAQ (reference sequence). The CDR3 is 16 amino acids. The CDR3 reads CASSPGGAQRGTEAFF. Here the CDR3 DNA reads TGTGCCAGCAGCCCAGGGGGGGCCCAAAGGGGCACTGAAGCTTTCTTT.

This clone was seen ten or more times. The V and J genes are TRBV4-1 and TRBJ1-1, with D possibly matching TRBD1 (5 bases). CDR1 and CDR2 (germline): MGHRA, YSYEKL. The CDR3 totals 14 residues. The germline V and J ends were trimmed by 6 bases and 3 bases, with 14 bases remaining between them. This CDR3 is CASRGVLRDTEAFF. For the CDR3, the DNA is TGCGCCAGCAGAGGGGTATTGCGGGACACTGAAGCTTTCTTT.

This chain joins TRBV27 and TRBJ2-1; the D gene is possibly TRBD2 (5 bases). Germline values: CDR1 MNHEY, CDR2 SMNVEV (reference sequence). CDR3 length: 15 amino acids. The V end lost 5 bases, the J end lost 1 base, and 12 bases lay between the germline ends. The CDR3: CASSPATGSYNEQFF. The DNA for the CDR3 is TGTGCCAGCAGTCCTGCGACGGGATCCTACAATGAGCAGTTCTTC.

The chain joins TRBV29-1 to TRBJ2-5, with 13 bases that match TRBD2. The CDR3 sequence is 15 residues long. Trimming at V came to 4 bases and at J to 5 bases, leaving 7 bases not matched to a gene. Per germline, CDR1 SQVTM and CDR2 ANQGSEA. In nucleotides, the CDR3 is TGCAGCGTTGCTAGGACTAGCGGGAGCGGGGAGACCCAGTACTTC. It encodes CSVARTSGSGETQYF.